The source of this TCR beta chain is a study of T cell responses to AZD1222 COVID-19 vaccine (dated by TCRdb to about 2021). About the study as a whole: TCR sequencing covered 233 trial participants: 200 to 220 given two doses of AZD1222 and 26 given two doses of MenACWY control vaccine. Trial participants were enrolled by age into subgroups of 18-55, 56-69 and 70-plus years, and about 150, 27 and 61 TCR-sequenced participants, respectively, were included in these subgroups.

General study outcomes and caveats: After two AZD1222 doses, spike-specific TCR breadth and depth were significantly higher than at day 0 and than in MenACWY recipients. Reportedly, almost half of the unique spike-specific TCRs recognized epitopes lying outside the regions that are mutated in the B.1.351 and B.1.1.7 variants. Only five or six AZD1222 recipients were SARS-CoV-2 seropositive at baseline, limiting conclusions about previously exposed vaccinees. The vaccine-associated CD4 TCRs covered the entire spike protein, and the dominant responses fell in regions 160-218 and 743-854. Participants were mostly white British, with more females than males. The authors suggested clonal diversity may have been underestimated. Because no day 14 peak-response samples were available, the repertoires could be characterized only after the peak T cell response. The 56-69-year group was small, and its depth increase did not reach significance, likely because of low power.

The CDR3 regions of human TCRbeta chains were analyzed by immunosequencing. As for the original processing: Repertoire TCRs were matched against a reference library of SARS-CoV-2-specific TCRs generated with the MIRA antigen-specificity platform. Breadth was defined as the fraction of unique TCRs that were SARS-CoV-2-associated, and depth was defined as the fraction of total T cells that were SARS-CoV-2-associated. Each spike-specific TCR was assigned to its reactive spike region and to a CD4 or CD8 class using the MIRA data. Log10-transformed breadth and depth values were compared by one-way ANOVA with Sidak's multiple comparisons tests. TCRdb took this table from immuneACCESS and kept in-frame rearrangements with V and J called. Such tables lack part of the clones; where checked against another copy, unresolved V genes explain under half of the gap, and the rest is unexplained. D and trimming were read from the DNA, whereas the V and J calls and clone size are those reported in that table. The sample contains 120,000 to 150,000 clones, 91% of them found a single time. The ten largest make up roughly 3.8% of the sample.

The CDR3 runs 11 residues from the cysteine to the phenylalanine. Of the read, only the CDR3 DNA is kept; its 33 bases are in frame from base 1. At the junction V is shortened by 0 bases and J by 5 bases, with 5 bases in between. The germline V gene (reference sequence) sets CDR1 to GTSNPN and CDR2 to SVGIG. Explained via the paper, the time point label denotes: about 28 days (+/-7) after the second vaccine dose. Because spike-specific TCR depth and breadth did not differ between the two schedules, AZD1222 recipients who got a second dose at roughly 4 weeks were pooled with those who got a second dose at roughly 12 weeks. The vaccinee samples were drawn from two UK trials, COV001 and COV002, one of which was a single-blind randomized controlled phase 2/3 trial testing AZD1222 (ChAdOx1 nCoV-19) in healthy adults. For TCRbeta chain sequencing, PBMC samples from trial participants were taken at day 0 and at day 28 after the second dose.

Concerning this clone itself: No antigen is known for it. Qualities for individual bases were not recorded, and no much larger clone is one base off.

The chain is made from TRBV30 and TRBJ2-7; the D gene is unclear. Material: peripheral blood, obtained 28 days after the second AZD1222 dose. This clonotype was obtained from an adult who received the AZD1222 COVID-19 vaccine. The DNA sequence is TGTGCCTGGAGTGTACTGGACGAGCAGTACTTC. This yields the protein CAWSVLDEQYF.